The TCR beta chain under discussion was sequenced for a study of T cell clones after liver transplantation. Measured with immunoSEQ multiplex PCR; TCRdb has only the in-frame clones, and not every one. This sample has tens of thousands of clones, with 90% found just once. Germline V gene data show CDR1 as SGHAT and CDR2 as FQNNGV. The CDR3 runs 17 residues. Between the trimmed V and J ends, which lost 5 bases and 1 base, there was a span of 15 bases. Here the sequenced sample was CD4+ T cells from blood, taken before liver transplant. The source is a human donor who received a liver transplant. The chain uses TRBV11-2 and TRBJ2-6, with D tentatively TRBD1 (6 bases). This chain's CDR3 is CASSRQGSISGANVLTF. CDR3 DNA sequence: TGTGCCAGCAGCCGGCAGGGGAGTATTTCTGGGGCCAACGTCCTGACTTTC.